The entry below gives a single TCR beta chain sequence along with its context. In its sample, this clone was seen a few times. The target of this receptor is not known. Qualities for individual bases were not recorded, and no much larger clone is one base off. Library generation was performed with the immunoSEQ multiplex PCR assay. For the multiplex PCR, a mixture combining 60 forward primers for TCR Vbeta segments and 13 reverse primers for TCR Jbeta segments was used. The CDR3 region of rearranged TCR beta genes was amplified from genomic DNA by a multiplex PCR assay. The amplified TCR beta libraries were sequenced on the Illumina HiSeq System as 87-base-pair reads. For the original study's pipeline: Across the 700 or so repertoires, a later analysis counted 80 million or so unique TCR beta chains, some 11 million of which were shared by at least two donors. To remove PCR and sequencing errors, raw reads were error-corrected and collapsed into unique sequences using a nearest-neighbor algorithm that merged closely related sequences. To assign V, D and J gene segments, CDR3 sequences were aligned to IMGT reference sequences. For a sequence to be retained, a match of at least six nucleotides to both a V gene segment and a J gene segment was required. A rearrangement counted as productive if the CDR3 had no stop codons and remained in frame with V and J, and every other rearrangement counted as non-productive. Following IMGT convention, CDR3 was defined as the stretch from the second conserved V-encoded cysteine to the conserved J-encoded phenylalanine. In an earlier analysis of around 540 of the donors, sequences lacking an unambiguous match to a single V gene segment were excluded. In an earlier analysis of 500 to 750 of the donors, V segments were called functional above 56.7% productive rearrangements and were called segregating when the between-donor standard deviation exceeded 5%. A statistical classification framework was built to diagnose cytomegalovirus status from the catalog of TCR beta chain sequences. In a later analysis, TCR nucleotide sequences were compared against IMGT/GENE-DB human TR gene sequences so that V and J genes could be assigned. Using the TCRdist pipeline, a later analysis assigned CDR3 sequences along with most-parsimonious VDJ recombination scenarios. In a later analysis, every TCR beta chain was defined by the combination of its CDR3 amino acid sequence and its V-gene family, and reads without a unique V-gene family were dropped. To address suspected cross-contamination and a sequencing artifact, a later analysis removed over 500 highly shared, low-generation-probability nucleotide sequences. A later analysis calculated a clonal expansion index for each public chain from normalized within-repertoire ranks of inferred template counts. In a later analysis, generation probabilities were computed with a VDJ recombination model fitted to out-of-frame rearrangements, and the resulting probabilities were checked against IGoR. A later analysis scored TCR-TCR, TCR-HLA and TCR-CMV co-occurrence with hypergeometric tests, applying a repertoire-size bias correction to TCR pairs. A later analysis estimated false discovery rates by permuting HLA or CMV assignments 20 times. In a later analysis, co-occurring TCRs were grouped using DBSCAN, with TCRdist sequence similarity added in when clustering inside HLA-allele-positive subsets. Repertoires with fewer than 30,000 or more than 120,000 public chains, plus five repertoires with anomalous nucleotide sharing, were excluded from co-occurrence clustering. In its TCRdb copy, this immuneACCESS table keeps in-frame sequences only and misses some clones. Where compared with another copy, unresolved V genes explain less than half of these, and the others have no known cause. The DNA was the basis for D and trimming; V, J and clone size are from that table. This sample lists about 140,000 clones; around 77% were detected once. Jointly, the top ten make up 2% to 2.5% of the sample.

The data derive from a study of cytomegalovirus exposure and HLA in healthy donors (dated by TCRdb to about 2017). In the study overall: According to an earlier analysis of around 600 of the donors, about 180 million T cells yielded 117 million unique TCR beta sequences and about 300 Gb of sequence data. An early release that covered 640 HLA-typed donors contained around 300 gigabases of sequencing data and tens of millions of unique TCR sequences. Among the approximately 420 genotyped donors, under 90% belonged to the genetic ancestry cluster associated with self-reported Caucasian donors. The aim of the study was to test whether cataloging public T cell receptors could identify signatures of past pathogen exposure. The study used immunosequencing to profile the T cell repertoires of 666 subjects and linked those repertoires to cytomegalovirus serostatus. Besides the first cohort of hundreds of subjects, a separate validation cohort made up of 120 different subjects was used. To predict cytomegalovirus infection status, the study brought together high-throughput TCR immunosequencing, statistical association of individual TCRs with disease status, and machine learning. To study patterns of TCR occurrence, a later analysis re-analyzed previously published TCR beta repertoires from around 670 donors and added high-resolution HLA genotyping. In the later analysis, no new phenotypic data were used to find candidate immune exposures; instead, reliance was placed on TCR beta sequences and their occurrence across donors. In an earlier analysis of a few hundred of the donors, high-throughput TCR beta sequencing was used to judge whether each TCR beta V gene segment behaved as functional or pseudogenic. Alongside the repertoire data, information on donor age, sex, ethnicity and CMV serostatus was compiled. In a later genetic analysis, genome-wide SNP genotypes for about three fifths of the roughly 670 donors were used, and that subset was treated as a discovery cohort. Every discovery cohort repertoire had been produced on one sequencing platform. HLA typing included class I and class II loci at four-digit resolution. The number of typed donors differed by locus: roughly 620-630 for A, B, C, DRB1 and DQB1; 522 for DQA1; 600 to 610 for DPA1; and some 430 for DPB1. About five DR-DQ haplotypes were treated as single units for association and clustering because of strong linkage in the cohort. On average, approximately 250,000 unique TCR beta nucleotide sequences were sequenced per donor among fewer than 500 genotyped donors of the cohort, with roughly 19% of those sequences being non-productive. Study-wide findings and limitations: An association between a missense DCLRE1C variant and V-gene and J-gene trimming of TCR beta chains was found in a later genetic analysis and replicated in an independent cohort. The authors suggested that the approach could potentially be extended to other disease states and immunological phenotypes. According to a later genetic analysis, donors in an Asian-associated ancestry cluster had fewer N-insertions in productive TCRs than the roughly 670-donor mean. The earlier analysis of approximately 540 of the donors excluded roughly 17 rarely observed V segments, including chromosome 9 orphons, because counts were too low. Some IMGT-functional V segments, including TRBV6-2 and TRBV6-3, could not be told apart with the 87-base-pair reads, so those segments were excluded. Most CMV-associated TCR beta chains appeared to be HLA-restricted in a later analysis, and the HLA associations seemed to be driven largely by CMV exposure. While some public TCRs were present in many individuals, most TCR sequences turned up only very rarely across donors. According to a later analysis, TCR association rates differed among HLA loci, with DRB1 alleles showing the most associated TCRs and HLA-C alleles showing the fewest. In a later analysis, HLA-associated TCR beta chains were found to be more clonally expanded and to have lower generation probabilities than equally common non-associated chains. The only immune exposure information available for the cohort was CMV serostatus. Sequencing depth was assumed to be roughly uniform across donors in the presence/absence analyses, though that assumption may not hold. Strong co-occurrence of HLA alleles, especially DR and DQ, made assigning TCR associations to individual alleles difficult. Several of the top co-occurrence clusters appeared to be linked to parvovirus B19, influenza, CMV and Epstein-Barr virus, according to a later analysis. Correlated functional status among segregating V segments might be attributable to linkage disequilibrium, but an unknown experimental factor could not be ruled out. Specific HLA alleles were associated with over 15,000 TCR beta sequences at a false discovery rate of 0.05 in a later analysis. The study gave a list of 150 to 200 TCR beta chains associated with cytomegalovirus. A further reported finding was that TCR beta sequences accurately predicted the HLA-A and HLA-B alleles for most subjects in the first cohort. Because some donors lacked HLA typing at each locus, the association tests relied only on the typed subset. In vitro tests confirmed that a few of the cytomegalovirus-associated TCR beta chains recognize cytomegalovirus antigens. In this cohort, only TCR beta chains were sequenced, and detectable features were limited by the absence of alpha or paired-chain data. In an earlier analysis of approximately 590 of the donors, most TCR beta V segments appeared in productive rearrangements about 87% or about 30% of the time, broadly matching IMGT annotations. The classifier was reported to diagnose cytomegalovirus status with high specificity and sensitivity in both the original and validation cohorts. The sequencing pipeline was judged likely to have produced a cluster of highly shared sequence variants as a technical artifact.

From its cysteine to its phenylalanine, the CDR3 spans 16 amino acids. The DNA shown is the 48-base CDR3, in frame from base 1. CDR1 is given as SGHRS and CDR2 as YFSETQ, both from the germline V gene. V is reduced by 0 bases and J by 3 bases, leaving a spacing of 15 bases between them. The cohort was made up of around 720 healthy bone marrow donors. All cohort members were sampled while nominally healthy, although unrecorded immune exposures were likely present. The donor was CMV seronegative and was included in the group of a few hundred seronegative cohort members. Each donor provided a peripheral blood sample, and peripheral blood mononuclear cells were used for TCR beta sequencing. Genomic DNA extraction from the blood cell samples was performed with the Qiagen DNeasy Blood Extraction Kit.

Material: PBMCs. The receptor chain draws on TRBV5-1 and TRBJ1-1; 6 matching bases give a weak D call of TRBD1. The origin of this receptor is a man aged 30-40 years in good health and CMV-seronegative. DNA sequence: TGCGCCAGCAGCTTGGGATCGGGGGGCTCTGACACTGAAGCTTTCTTT. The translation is CASSLGSGGSDTEAFF.